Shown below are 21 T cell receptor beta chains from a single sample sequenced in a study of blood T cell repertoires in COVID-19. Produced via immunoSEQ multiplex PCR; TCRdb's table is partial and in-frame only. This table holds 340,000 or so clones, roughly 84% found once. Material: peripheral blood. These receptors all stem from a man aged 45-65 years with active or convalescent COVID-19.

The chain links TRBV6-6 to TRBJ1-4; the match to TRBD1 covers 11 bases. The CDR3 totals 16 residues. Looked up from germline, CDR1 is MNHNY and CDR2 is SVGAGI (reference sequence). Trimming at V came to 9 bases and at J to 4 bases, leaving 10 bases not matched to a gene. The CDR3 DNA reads TGTGCCAGTACCTCTGGACAGGGGGCAATTAATGAAAAACTGTTTTTT. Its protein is CASTSGQGAINEKLFF.

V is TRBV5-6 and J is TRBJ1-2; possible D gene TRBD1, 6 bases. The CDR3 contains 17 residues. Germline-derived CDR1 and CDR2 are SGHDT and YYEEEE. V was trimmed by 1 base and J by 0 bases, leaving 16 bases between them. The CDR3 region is CASSLLGTRGTNYGYTF. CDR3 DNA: TGTGCCAGCAGCTTGTTGGGGACCAGGGGAACTAACTATGGCTACACCTTC.

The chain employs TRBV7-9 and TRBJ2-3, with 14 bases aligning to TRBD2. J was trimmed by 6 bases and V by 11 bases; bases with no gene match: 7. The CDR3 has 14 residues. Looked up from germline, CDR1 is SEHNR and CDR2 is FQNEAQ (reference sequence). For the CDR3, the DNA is TGTGCCTGCCCGACTAGCGGGGGGGCGGATACGCAGTATTTT. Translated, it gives CACPTSGGADTQYF.

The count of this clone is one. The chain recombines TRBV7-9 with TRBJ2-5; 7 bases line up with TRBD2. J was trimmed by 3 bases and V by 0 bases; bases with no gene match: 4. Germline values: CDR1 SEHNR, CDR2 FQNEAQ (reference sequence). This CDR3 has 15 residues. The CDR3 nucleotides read TGTGCCAGCAGCTTAGCACTAGCGCACAAAGAGACCCAGTACTTC. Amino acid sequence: CASSLALAHKETQYF.

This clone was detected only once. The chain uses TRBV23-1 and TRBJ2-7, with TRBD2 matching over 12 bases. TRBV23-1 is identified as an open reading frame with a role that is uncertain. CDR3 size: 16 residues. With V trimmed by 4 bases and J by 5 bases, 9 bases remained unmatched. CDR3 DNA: TGCGCCAGCAGTCCGAATTGGACTAGCGGGAACGACGAGCAGTACTTC. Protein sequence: CASSPNWTSGNDEQYF.

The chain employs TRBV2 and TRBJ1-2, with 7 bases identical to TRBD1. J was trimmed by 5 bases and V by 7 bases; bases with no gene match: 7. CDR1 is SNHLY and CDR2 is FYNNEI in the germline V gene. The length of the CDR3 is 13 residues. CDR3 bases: TGTGCCAGCACCGAGGGACAGAATTATGGCTACACCTTC. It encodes CASTEGQNYGYTF.

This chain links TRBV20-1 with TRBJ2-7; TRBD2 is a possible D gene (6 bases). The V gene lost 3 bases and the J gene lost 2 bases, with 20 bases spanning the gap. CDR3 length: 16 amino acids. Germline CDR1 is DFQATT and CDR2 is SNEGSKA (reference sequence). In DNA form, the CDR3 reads TGCAGTGCTAGTCATAGGGGCGGGACTTACCCCTACGAGCAGTACTTC. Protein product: CSASHRGGTYPYEQYF.

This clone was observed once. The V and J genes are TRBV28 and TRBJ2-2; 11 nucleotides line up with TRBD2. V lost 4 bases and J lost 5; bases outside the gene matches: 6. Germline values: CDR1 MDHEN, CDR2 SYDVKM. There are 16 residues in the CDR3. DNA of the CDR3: TGTGCCAGCAGTTGGACTAGCGGGCCCAAGACCGGGGAGCTGTTTTTT. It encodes CASSWTSGPKTGELFF.

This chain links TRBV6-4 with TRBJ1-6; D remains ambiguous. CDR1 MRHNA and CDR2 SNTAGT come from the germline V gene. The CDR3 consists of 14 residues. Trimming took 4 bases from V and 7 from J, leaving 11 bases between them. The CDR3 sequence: CASSVESKNSPLHF. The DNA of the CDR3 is TGTGCCAGCAGTGTTGAGTCGAAAAATTCACCCCTCCACTTT.

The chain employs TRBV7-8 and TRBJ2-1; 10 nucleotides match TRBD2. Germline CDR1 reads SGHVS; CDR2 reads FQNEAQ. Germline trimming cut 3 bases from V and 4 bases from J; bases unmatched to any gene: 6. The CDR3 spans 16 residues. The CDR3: CASSFQREGLYNEQFF. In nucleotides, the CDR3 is TGTGCCAGCAGCTTTCAGCGGGAGGGGCTGTACAATGAGCAGTTCTTC.

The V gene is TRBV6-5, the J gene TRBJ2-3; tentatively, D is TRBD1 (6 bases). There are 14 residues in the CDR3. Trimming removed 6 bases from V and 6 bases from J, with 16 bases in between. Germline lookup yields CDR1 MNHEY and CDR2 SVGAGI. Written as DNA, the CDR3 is TGTGCCAGCAGCCCGGACAGCCGATGGGATACGCAGTATTTT. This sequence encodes CASSPDSRWDTQYF.

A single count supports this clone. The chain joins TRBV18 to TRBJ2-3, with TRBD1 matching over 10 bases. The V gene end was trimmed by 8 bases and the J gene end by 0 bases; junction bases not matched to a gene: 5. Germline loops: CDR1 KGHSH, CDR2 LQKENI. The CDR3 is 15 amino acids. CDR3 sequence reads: CASTQGQGSTDTQYF. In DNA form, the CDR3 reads TGTGCCAGCACCCAGGGACAGGGGAGCACAGATACGCAGTATTTT.

CDR3 protein: CASSANGGNTEAFF. The DNA of the CDR3 is TGCGCCAGCAGCGCCAACGGGGGGAACACTGAAGCTTTCTTT. V gene TRBV5-1 combines with J gene TRBJ1-1; possibly TRBD1 for D (5 bases). This CDR3 contains 14 residues. Germline V gene data show CDR1 as SGHRS and CDR2 as YFSETQ. Trimming stripped 4 bases from V and 1 base from J, with 11 bases between.

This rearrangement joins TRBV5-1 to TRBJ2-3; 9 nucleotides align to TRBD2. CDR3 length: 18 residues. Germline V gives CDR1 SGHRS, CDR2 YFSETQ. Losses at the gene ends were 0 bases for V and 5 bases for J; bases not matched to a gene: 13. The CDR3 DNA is TGCGCCAGCAGCTTGGCCGTTCTAGCGGGGCAAGTGGAAGATACGCAGTATTTT. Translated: CASSLAVLAGQVEDTQYF.

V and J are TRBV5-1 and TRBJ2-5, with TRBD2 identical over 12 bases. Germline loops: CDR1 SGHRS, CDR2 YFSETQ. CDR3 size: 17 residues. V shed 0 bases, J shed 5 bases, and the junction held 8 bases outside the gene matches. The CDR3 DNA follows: TGCGCCAGCAGCTTGGTAGCGACTAGCGGGAGAGTTGAGACCCAGTACTTC. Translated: CASSLVATSGRVETQYF.

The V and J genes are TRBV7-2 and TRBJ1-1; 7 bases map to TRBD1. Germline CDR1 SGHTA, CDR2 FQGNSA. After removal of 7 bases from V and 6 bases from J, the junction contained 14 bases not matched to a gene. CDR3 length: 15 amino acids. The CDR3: CASKRGREVGPEAFF. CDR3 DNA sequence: TGTGCCAGCAAGAGGGGGCGCGAGGTAGGTCCTGAAGCTTTCTTT.

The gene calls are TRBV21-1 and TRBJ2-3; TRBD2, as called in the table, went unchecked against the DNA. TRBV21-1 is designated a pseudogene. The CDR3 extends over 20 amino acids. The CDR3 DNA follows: TGTGCCAGCAGCAAACCCCAAACCTCCGGCGGGCCGAGAGTACCAGATACGCAGTATTTT. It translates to CASSKPQTSGGPRVPDTQYF.

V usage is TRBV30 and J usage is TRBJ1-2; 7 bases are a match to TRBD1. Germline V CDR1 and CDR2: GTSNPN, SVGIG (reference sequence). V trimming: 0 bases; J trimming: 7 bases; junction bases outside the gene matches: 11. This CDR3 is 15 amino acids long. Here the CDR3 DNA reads TGTGCCTGGAGTGTACATGAGGACAGGACCACTGGCTACACCTTC. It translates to CAWSVHEDRTTGYTF.

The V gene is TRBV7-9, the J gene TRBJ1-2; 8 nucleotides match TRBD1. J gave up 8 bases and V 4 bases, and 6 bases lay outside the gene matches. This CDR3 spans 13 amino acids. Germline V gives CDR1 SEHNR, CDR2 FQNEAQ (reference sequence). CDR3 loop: CASSSEGQGGYTF. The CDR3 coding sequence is TGTGCCAGCAGCTCCGAAGGACAGGGCGGCTACACCTTC.

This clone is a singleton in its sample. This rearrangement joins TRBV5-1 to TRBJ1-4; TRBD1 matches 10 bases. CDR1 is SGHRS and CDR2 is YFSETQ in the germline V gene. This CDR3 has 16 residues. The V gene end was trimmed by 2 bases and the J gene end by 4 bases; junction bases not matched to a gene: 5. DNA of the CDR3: TGCGCCAGCAGCTTTGGGACAGGGGCCCGTAATGAAAAACTGTTTTTT. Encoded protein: CASSFGTGARNEKLFF.

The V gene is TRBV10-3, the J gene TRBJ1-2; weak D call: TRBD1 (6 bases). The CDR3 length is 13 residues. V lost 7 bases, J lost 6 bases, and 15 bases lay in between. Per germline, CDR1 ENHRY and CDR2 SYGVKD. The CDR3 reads CAINPQGTDGYTF. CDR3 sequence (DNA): TGTGCCATCAACCCACAGGGAACTGATGGCTACACCTTC.